The 21 T cell receptor beta chains presented below share a single source sample, sequenced in a study of cytomegalovirus exposure and HLA in healthy donors. Use of 60 Vbeta and 13 Jbeta primers characterized the PCR. TCRdb keeps only in-frame clones here, not all; method: immunoSEQ multiplex PCR. The table has roughly 110,000 clones, less than 85% seen once. The sequencing sample was made of PBMCs. Every receptor here comes from a man between 60 and 70 years old in good health and CMV-seronegative.

This clone came up once. This rearrangement joins TRBV6-1 to TRBJ1-1, with 9 bases that match TRBD1. This CDR3 spans 14 amino acids. Germline loops: CDR1 MNHNS, CDR2 SASEGT. J gave up 4 bases and V 4 bases, and 4 bases lay outside the gene matches. The CDR3: CASSGGQGGTEAFF. The CDR3 DNA is TGTGCCAGCAGTGGGGGACAGGGAGGCACTGAAGCTTTCTTT.

The sample holds one count of this clone. This chain's CDR3 is CASSDRVETQYF. CDR3 in DNA: TGTGCCAGCAGTGATCGGGTAGAGACCCAGTACTTC. The V and J genes are TRBV2 and TRBJ2-5, with no clear D. V lost 3 bases and J lost 4, with 6 bases in between. This CDR3 comprises 12 residues. Germline CDR1 SNHLY, CDR2 FYNNEI.

In its sample, this clone was seen once. The chain combines TRBV7-2 with TRBJ1-1; 8 nucleotides line up with TRBD1. V was clipped by 4 bases and J by 1 base; unmatched bases: 8. Looked up from germline, CDR1 is SGHTA and CDR2 is FQGNSA. This CDR3 has 16 amino acids. For the CDR3, the DNA is TGTGCCAGCAGCTCCCGGACAGGGTTGAAGAACACTGAAGCTTTCTTT. Translated, it gives CASSSRTGLKNTEAFF.

The rearrangement joins TRBV28 to TRBJ2-5; weak D call: TRBD2 (7 bases). The V end was cut by 3 bases, the J end by 1 base, with 12 bases between. This CDR3 contains 15 residues. The V gene's germline CDR1 is MDHEN and CDR2 SYDVKM. The CDR3 protein is CASSLGRGAQETQYF. CDR3 nucleotide sequence: TGTGCCAGCAGTTTGGGACGGGGGGCCCAAGAGACCCAGTACTTC.

V usage is TRBV5-1 and J usage is TRBJ2-1; possible D gene TRBD2, 5 bases. Trimming left V 0 bases short and J 3 bases short, with 13 bases between. The germline V gene has CDR1 SGHRS and CDR2 YFSETQ. This CDR3 region has 16 residues. CDR3 sequence: CASSLVSTAGYNEQFF. The CDR3 DNA reads TGCGCCAGCAGCTTGGTTTCTACCGCGGGCTACAATGAGCAGTTCTTC.

This clone was recorded a few times. The chain's CDR3 is CASRIGGGRGDTQYF. CDR3 sequence (DNA): TGCGCCAGCAGGATCGGGGGGGGCCGGGGAGATACGCAGTATTTT. The V gene is TRBV10-2, the J gene TRBJ2-3; 8 nucleotides agree with TRBD2. The germline V gene has CDR1 WSHSY and CDR2 SAAADI. Losses at the gene ends were 6 bases for V and 5 bases for J; bases not matched to a gene: 10. The CDR3 has 15 residues.

This chain uses TRBV27 with TRBJ1-2, with a possible D match to TRBD1 (5 bases). From germline, CDR1 is MNHEY and CDR2 SMNVEV (reference sequence). V lost 0 bases and J 7 bases, leaving 9 bases between the germline ends. The CDR3 covers 13 residues. The chain's CDR3 is CASSLSGVRGYTF. The CDR3 DNA is TGTGCCAGCAGTTTATCAGGGGTGCGTGGCTACACCTTC.

This clone appeared a few times. V and J are TRBV7-2 and TRBJ1-2; D is undetermined. CDR1 and CDR2 (germline): SGHTA, FQGNSA. CDR3 length: 16 residues. V was clipped by 2 bases and J by 4 bases, with 17 bases between them. In DNA form, the CDR3 reads TGTGCCAGCAGCTTACGGGTCAGACCCGGCGTCTATGGCTACACCTTC. This encodes CASSLRVRPGVYGYTF.

This rearrangement joins TRBV27 to TRBJ1-1; TRBD1 agrees at 7 bases. The germline gives CDR1 MNHEY, CDR2 SMNVEV (reference sequence). The CDR3 is 15 amino acids. V lost 3 bases, J lost 1 base, and 5 bases stayed unmatched. The CDR3 nucleotides are TGTGCCAGCAGTTTTAACAGGGGTGGGAACACTGAAGCTTTCTTT. Translated: CASSFNRGGNTEAFF.

The rearrangement joins TRBV6-5 to TRBJ1-5, with TRBD1 identical over 9 bases. Per germline, CDR1 MNHEY and CDR2 SVGAGI. The CDR3 runs to 14 residues. The trim removed 5 bases at V and 4 bases at J, leaving 3 bases unmatched. The chain's CDR3 is CASSTGGINQPQHF. The CDR3 region has the DNA TGTGCCAGCAGTACAGGGGGCATTAATCAGCCCCAGCATTTT.

For the CDR3, the DNA is TGTGCCAGCAGCGCGTACGGCGGTAATTCACCCCTCCACTTT. Amino acid sequence: CASSAYGGNSPLHF. The chain recombines TRBV9 with TRBJ1-6; D not certain. The CDR3 covers 14 residues. Germline CDR1 SGDLS, CDR2 YYNGEE. The V and J ends lost 3 bases and 6 bases respectively, with 10 bases between them.

This clone has just one count. This rearrangement joins TRBV5-4 to TRBJ2-3; 14 bases agree with TRBD2. The CDR3 is made up of 18 amino acids. Trimming cost V 5 bases and J 2 bases; bases outside gene matches: 10. In germline, CDR1 is SGHNT, CDR2 YYREEE (reference sequence). The CDR3 sequence is CASRRRTSGGLLTDTQYF. CDR3 nucleotides: TGTGCCAGCAGGCGTAGGACTAGCGGGGGGCTTCTCACAGATACGCAGTATTTT.

This clone appeared a single time. Other DNA sequences in the same sample also yield this CDR3. The chain has TRBV7-2 and TRBJ2-3; 8 bases match TRBD2. The ends lost 4 bases at V and 9 bases at J; junction bases unmatched: 12. The CDR3 loop spans 15 amino acids. Germline-derived CDR1 and CDR2 are SGHTA and FQGNSA. The CDR3 DNA is TGTGCCAGCAGCTCCCGGAGTAGCGGGGAAGACACGCAGTATTTT. Amino acids: CASSSRSSGEDTQYF.

The rearrangement links TRBV2 to TRBJ1-4, with a weak D call TRBD1 (5 bases). CDR1 SNHLY and CDR2 FYNNEI come from the germline V gene. Trimming took off 6 bases at V and 5 bases at J, with 13 bases between the two ends. This CDR3 spans 14 amino acids. The CDR3 is CASRQTETNEKLFF. In DNA form, the CDR3 reads TGTGCCAGCAGACAGACAGAAACAAATGAAAAACTGTTTTTT.

The chain carries TRBV2 and TRBJ1-1; D gene uncertain. The CDR3 covers 11 residues. CDR1 and CDR2 (germline): SNHLY, FYNNEI. With 3 bases removed from V and 7 bases from J, the gap between germline ends came to 6 bases. CDR3 region: CASSEAVEAFF. The CDR3 bases are TGTGCCAGCAGTGAGGCAGTTGAAGCTTTCTTT.

The chain has TRBV7-9 and TRBJ2-1, with D perhaps matching TRBD2 (5 bases). The CDR3 extends over 15 amino acids. V lost 6 bases and J lost 0, with 12 bases in between. Germline V lookup: CDR1 SEHNR, CDR2 FQNEAQ (reference sequence). CDR3 coding DNA: TGTGCCAGCAGTGGAGGACGGAGCTCCTACAATGAGCAGTTCTTC. It specifies CASSGGRSSYNEQFF.

The chain combines TRBV7-2 with TRBJ2-1; D uncertain. CDR1 and CDR2 from the germline V gene are SGHTA and FQGNSA. There are 15 residues in the CDR3. The V end was cut by 5 bases, the J end by 7 bases, with 18 bases between. CDR3 in amino acids: CASSPHRVGNNEQFF. In DNA, the CDR3 is TGTGCCAGCAGCCCCCACCGGGTGGGTAATAATGAGCAGTTCTTC.

This clone has more than one count but fewer than ten. The chain couples TRBV7-2 to TRBJ1-6; D is possibly TRBD1 (6 bases). The CDR3 length is 13 residues. The V and J ends lost 9 bases and 2 bases respectively, with 8 bases between them. Germline lookup yields CDR1 SGHTA and CDR2 FQGNSA. Here the CDR3 reads CASRTAYNSPLHF. The CDR3 bases are TGTGCCAGTCGGACAGCCTATAATTCACCCCTCCACTTT.

The gene calls are TRBV5-1 and TRBJ1-1, with 7 positions matching TRBD1. Germline trimming cut 4 bases from V and 0 bases from J; bases unmatched to any gene: 6. Germline V gene lookup returns CDR1 SGHRS and CDR2 YFSETQ. The CDR3 covers 15 residues. The CDR3 loop is CASSIGQALNTEAFF. Here the CDR3 DNA reads TGCGCCAGCAGCATAGGACAGGCACTGAACACTGAAGCTTTCTTT. Full variable domain (outside the CDR3, taken from reference TRBV5-1 and TRBJ1-1): KAGVTQTPRYLIKTRGQQVTLSCSPISGHRSVSWYQQTPGQGLQFLFEYFSETQRNKGNFPGRFSGRQFSNSRSEMNVSTLELGDSALYLCASSIGQALNTEAFFGQGTRLTVV.

V gene TRBV7-3 combines with J gene TRBJ2-2, with 8 bases fitting TRBD1. This CDR3 comprises 16 residues. Germline values: CDR1 SGHTA, CDR2 FQGTGA. After removal of 0 bases from V and 5 bases from J, the junction contained 5 bases not matched to a gene. The DNA for the CDR3 is TGTGCCAGCAGCTTAACCGGGACAGGTTCAACCGGGGAGCTGTTTTTT. Encoded protein: CASSLTGTGSTGELFF. The entire variable domain, with the rest obtained from reference TRBV7-3 and TRBJ2-2, is as follows: GAGVSQTPSNKVTEKGKYVELRCDPISGHTALYWYRQSLGQGPEFLIYFQGTGAADDSGLPNDRFFAVRPEGSVSTLKIQRTERGDSAVYLCASSLTGTGSTGELFFGEGSRLTVL.

This chain uses TRBV30 with TRBJ2-2; 11 nucleotides match TRBD2. The germline CDR1 and CDR2 sequences are GTSNPN and SVGIG (reference sequence). V was clipped by 5 bases and J by 4 bases; unmatched bases: 27. CDR3 size: 22 residues. The CDR3 DNA sequence: TGTGCCTGGTCTGTAAACCGAACACTAGCGGGGGCCCGGGTTACGAGCACCGGGGAGCTGTTTTTT. This gives the protein CAWSVNRTLAGARVTSTGELFF.